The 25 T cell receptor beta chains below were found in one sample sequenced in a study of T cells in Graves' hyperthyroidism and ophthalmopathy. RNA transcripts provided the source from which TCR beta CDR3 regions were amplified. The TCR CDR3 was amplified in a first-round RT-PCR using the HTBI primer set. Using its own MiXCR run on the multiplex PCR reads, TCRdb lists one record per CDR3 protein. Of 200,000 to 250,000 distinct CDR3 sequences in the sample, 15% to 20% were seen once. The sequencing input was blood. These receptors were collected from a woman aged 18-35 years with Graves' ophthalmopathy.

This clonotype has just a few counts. The CDR3: CASSELAGGSTDTQYF. For the CDR3, the DNA is TGCGCCAGCAGTGAACTAGCGGGGGGGAGCACAGATACGCAGTATTTT. The rearrangement links TRBV10-2 to TRBJ2-3, with TRBD2 identical over 13 bases. Germline V gene lookup returns CDR1 WSHSY and CDR2 SAAADI. This CDR3 is built from 16 residues. Trimming removed 3 bases from V and 0 bases from J; junction bases left unmatched: 0.

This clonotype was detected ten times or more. The CDR3 spells CASSSTGTSVAGELFF. The CDR3 nucleotides are TGTGCCAGCAGCTCAACCGGGACTAGCGTCGCCGGGGAGCTGTTTTTT. The chain uses TRBV11-2 and TRBJ2-2; the match to TRBD2 covers 10 bases. Trimming at V came to 4 bases and at J to 6 bases, leaving 8 bases not matched to a gene. The CDR3 is made up of 16 amino acids. The germline CDR1 and CDR2 sequences are SGHAT and FQNNGV.

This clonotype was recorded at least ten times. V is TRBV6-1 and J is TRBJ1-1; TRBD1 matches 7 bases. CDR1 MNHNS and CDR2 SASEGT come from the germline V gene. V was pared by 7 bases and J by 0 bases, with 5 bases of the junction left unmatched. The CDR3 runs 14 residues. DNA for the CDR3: TGTGCCAGCATCCGGGACAGTTTGAACACTGAAGCTTTCTTT. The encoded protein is CASIRDSLNTEAFF.

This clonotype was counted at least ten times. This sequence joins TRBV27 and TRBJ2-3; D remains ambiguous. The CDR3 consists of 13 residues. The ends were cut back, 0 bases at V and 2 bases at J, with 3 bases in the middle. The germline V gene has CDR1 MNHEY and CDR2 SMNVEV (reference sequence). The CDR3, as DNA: TGTGCCAGCAGTTTATCTTTCACAGATACGCAGTATTTT. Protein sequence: CASSLSFTDTQYF.

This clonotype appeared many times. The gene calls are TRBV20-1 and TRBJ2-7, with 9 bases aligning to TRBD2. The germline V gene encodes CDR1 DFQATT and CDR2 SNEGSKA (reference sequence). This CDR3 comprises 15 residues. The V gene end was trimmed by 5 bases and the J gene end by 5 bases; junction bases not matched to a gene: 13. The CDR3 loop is CSACLGVAGEDEQYF. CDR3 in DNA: TGCAGTGCTTGCCTTGGGGTAGCGGGAGAAGACGAGCAGTACTTC.

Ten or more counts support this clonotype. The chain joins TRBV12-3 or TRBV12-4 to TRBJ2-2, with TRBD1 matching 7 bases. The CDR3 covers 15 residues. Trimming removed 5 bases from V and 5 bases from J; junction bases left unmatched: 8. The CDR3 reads CASSPTGRRTGELFF. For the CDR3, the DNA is TGTGCCAGCAGTCCGACAGGGAGAAGGACCGGGGAGCTGTTTTTT.

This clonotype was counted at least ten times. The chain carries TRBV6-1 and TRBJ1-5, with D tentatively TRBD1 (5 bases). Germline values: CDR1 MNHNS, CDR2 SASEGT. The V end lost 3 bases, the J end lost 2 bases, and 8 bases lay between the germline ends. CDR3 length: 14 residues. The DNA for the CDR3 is TGTGCCAGCAGTGACGGGGGGGGCAATCAGCCCCAGCATTTT. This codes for CASSDGGGNQPQHF.

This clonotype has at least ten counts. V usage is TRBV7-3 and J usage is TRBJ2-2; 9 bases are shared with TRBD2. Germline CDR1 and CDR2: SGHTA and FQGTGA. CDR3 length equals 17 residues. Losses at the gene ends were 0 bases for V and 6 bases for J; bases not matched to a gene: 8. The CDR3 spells CASSLTFLAGPPGELFF. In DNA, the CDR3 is TGTGCCAGCAGCTTAACGTTTCTAGCGGGGCCGCCCGGGGAGCTGTTTTTT.

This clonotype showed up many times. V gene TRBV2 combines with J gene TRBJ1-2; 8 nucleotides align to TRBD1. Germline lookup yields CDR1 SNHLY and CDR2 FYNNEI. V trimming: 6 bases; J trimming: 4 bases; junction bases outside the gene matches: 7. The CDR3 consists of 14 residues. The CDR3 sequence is CASSDGTGSYGYTF. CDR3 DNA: TGTGCCAGCAGCGACGGGACAGGATCCTATGGCTACACCTTC. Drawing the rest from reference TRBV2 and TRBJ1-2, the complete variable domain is EPEVTQTPSHQVTQMGQEVILRCVPISNHLYFYWYRQILGQKVEFLVSFYNNEISEKSEIFDDQFSVERPDGSNFTLKIRSTKLEDSAMYFCASSDGTGSYGYTFGSGTRLTVV.

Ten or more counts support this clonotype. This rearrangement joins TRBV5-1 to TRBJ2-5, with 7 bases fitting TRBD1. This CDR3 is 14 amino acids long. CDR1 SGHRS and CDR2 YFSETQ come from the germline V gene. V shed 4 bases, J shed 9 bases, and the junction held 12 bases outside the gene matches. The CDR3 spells CASSGTGTAAAQYF. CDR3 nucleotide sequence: TGCGCCAGCAGCGGGACCGGGACAGCAGCGGCCCAGTACTTC.

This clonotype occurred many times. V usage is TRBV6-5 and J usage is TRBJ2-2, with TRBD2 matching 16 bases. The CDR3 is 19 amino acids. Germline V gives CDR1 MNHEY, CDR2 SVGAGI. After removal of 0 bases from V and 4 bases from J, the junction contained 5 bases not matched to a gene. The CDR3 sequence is CASSYSGLAGGRSTGELFF. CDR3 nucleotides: TGTGCCAGCAGTTACTCGGGACTAGCGGGGGGGCGGAGCACCGGGGAGCTGTTTTTT.

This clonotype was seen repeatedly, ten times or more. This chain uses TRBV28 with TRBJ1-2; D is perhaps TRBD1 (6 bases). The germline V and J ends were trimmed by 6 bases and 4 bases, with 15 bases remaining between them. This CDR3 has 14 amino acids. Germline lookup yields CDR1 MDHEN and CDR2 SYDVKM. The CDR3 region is CASSSYEGGYGYTF. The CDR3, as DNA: TGTGCCAGCAGCTCGTACGAGGGGGGCTATGGCTACACCTTC.

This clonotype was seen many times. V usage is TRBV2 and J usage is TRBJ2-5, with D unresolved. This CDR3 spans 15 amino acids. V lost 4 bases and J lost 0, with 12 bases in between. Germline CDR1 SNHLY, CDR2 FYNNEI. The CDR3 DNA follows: TGTGCCAGCAGTGTTGAGACCTCCGACCAAGAGACCCAGTACTTC. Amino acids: CASSVETSDQETQYF.

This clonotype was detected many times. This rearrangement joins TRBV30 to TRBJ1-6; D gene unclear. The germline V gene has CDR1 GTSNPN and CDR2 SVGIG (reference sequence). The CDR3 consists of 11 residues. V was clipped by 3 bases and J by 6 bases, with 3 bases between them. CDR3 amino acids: CAWSGNSPLHF. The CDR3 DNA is TGTGCCTGGAGCGGTAATTCACCCCTCCACTTT.

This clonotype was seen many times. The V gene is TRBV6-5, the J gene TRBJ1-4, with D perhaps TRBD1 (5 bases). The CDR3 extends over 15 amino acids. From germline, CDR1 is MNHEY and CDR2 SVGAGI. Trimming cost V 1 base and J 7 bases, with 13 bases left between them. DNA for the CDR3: TGTGCCAGCAGTTACTTGTCTAGGGGCCGTGAAAAACTGTTTTTT. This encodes CASSYLSRGREKLFF.

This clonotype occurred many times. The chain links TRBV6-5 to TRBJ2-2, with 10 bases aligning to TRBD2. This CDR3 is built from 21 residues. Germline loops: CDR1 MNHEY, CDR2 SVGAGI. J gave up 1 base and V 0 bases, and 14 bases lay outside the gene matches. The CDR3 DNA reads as TGTGCCAGCAGTTACTCCGGGATCCGAGTTTCTAGCGGGGGGAACACCGGGGAGCTGTTTTTT. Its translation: CASSYSGIRVSSGGNTGELFF.

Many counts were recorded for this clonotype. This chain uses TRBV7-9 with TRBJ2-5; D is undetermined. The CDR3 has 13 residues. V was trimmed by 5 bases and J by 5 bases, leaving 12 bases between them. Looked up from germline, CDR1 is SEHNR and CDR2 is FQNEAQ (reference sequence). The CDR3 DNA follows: TGTGCCAGCAGCAATGGGTTTTCGGAGACCCAGTACTTC. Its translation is CASSNGFSETQYF. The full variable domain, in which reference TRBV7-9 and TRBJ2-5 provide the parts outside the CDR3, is DTGVSQNPRHKITKRGQNVTFRCDPISEHNRLYWYRQTLGQGPEFLTYFQNEAQLEKSRLLSDRFSAERPKGSFSTLEIQRTEQGDSAMYLCASSNGFSETQYFGPGTRLLVL.

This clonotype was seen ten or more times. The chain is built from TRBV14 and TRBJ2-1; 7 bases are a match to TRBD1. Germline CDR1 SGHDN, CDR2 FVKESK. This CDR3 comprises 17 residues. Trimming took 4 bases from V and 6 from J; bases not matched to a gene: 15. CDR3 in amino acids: CASSPYPFRDSTNEQFF. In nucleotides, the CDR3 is TGTGCCAGCAGCCCTTATCCATTCCGGGACAGCACCAATGAGCAGTTCTTC.

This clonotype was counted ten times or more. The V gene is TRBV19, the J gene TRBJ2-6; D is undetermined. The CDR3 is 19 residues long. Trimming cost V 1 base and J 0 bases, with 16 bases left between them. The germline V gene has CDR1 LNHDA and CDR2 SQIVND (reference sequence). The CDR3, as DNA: TGTGCCAGTAGTATAGGAGTCCGTCTCGCCATCTCTGGGGCCAACGTCCTGACTTTC. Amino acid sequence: CASSIGVRLAISGANVLTF.

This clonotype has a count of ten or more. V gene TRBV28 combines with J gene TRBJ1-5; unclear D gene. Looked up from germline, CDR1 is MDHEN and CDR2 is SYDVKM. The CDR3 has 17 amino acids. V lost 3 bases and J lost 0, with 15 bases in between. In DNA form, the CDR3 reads TGTGCCAGCAGTTTGGACCTGGGAACCAATAGCAATCAGCCCCAGCATTTT. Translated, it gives CASSLDLGTNSNQPQHF.

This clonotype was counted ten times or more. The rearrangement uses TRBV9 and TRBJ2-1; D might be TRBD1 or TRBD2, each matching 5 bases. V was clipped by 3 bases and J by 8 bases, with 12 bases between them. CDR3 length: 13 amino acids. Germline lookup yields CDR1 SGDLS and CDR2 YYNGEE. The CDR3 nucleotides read TGTGCCAGCAGCGCGGGACGAACGGATGAGCAGTTCTTC. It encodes CASSAGRTDEQFF.

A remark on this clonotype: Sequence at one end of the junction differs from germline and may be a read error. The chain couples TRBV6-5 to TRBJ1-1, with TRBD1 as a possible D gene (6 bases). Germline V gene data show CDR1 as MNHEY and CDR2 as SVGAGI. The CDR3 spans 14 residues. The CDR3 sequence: CASSYSRGTPETFF. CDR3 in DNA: TGTGCCAGCAGTTACTCGAGGGGGACCCCTGAAACTTTCTTT.

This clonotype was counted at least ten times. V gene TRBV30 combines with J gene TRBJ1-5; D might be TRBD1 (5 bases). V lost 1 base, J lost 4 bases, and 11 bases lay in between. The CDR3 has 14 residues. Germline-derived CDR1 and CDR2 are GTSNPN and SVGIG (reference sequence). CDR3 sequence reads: CAWSGGSLNQPQHF. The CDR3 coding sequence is TGTGCCTGGAGTGGGGGGTCCCTAAATCAGCCCCAGCATTTT.

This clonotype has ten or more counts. CDR3 region: CASSPTPSAGFNQPQHF. The CDR3 DNA reads as TGTGCCAGCAGTCCAACCCCATCGGCAGGGTTCAATCAGCCCCAGCATTTT. The chain combines TRBV27 with TRBJ1-5, with D possibly being TRBD1 (5 bases). In germline, CDR1 is MNHEY, CDR2 SMNVEV (reference sequence). Trimming took off 5 bases at V and 3 bases at J, with 20 bases between the two ends. The CDR3 covers 17 residues.

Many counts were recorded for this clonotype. This CDR3 reads CSAAGSVGTEAFF. As DNA, the CDR3 is TGCAGTGCCGCGGGAAGCGTTGGGACTGAAGCTTTCTTT. V gene TRBV20-1 combines with J gene TRBJ1-1; no reliable D call. The CDR3 is 13 amino acids. Trimming removed 6 bases at V and 5 bases at J, with 16 bases between. Looked up from germline, CDR1 is DFQATT and CDR2 is SNEGSKA (reference sequence).